This TCR beta chain was sequenced in a study of beta chain features in type 1 diabetes. The sequenced template was cDNA made from the entire isolated RNA. This table comes from immunoSEQ multiplex PCR, and its TCRdb copy is limited to in-frame clones, with some not included. The sample lists under 500,000 clones, 30% occurring once. The CDR3 totals 19 residues. Germline CDR1 is SGHRS and CDR2 is YFSETQ. J gave up 4 bases and V 3 bases, and 12 bases lay outside the gene matches. Study results and caveats: In type 1 diabetes patients, VDJ junctions had fewer insertions; deletions at these junctions were more frequent. There was a moderate but significant shortening of TCRB CDR3s in all four CD4+ subsets of Type 1 diabetes patients. It was among patients, rather than healthy donors, that naive, central memory and Treg TCRB repertoires appeared more similar.

This clone was recorded a few times. Its specificity is unknown. The J gene is TRBJ2-1, the V gene TRBV5-1, with 14 bases that match TRBD2. This clonotype was obtained from a man younger than 35 in good health. The source material was naive CD4+ T cells from blood. As DNA, the CDR3 is TGCGCCAGCAGCTACGGAGCCGGGACTAGCGGGGGAAAGTACAATGAGCAGTTCTTC. Translated: CASSYGAGTSGGKYNEQFF.